This T cell receptor (beta chain) was retrieved from a study of T cell clonality in common variable immunodeficiency. Libraries were prepared by immunoSEQ multiplex PCR; TCRdb keeps only in-frame clonotypes and omits some of them. This repertoire holds tens of thousands of clones, and none appear only once. Germline loops: CDR1 SGHVS, CDR2 FQNEAQ. Deletions cut 1 base from V and 7 bases from J, with 5 bases between. The CDR3 has 12 residues. This clone has ten or more counts. Antigen unknown. The DNA ends 3 residues before the CDR3 does, and the rest of the CDR3 is filled in from the germline J gene. Regarding the study as a whole: Links between repertoire features and CVID complications were heterogeneity-limited. What drives increased CVID clonality needs T cell subpopulation sequencing. CVID subjects had higher TCRbeta clonality than healthy controls, most marked in about a third.

Both groups were predominantly of Caucasian heritage. The rearrangement uses TRBV7-8 and TRBJ2-1; D is uncertain. The sequence was obtained from a person aged 18 to 75 in good health. Material: peripheral blood mononuclear cells. CDR3 amino acids: CASSLVGNEQFF. The part of the CDR3 DNA that was read is TGTGCCAGCAGCTTAGTCGGGAATGAG.